This passage covers 2 T cell receptor beta chains from one sample sequenced in a study of blood T cell repertoires in COVID-19. Clones were read by immunoSEQ multiplex PCR, and TCRdb kept only the in-frame ones, dropping some. Of under 200,000 clones in the sample, around 87% are singletons; the top ten hold approximately 10%. What was sequenced was peripheral blood. The receptors stem from a woman aged 70-85 years with COVID-19, enrolled during active disease.

This clone has just a few counts. The genes are TRBV28 and TRBJ1-3; 7 bases line up with TRBD1. Germline V gene data show CDR1 as MDHEN and CDR2 as SYDVKM. There are 15 residues in the CDR3. V lost 6 bases to trimming and J lost 0 bases; unmatched junction nucleotides: 5. CDR3 nucleotide sequence: TGTGCCAGCAGCCTAGGGACAGCCTCTGGAAACACCATATATTTT. Residues: CASSLGTASGNTIYF.

The CDR3 nucleotides read TGTGCCACCGTCCGCCAGGCGAACACTGAAGCTTTCTTT. This sequence encodes CATVRQANTEAFF. V is TRBV12-3 or TRBV12-4 and J is TRBJ1-1; no definite D call. The V end was cut by 10 bases, the J end by 1 base, with 13 bases between. The CDR3 has 13 residues.